This T cell receptor beta chain was sequenced in a study of T cell repertoires in ileal Crohn's disease. Whole-study context: Postoperative therapy was given to about half: fewer than 14 thiopurines, some 18 anti-TNF agents.

Remarks on this clone: Its matching antigen is unknown.

TCRB immunosequencing input was five hundred nanograms of biopsy DNA per sample. The repertoire was sequenced with immunoSEQ multiplex PCR; TCRdb's copy has only in-frame clones and lacks some. Seen here are some 14,000 clones, about 71% observed once, and the top ten hold 5.5% to 6%. Trimming at V came to 2 bases and at J to 1 base, leaving 1 base not matched to a gene. This CDR3 has 14 residues. From germline, CDR1 is MNHEY and CDR2 SMNVEV (reference sequence). Regarding the study as a whole: Endoscopic recurrence occurred in every patient whose clonality exceeded 26.8%.

The V and J genes are TRBV27 and TRBJ1-1; 7 bases match TRBD1. This clonotype originated in an adult with Crohn's disease. The sequenced sample consisted of ileal tissue. Written as DNA, the CDR3 is TGTGCCAGCAGTTTAGGACAGGCGAACACTGAAGCTTTCTTT. It codes for CASSLGQANTEAFF.